This entry lists 24 T cell receptor beta chains sequenced from one sample in a study of CD8 T cell repertoires and HIV-1 epitope variants. Method: immunoSEQ multiplex PCR; TCRdb's copy keeps in-frame clones and lacks some. The sample gives more than 85,000 clones, roughly four fifths of which show up once; 25% to 30% is in the top ten. Material for sequencing was uncultured baseline CD8+ T cells from peripheral blood mononuclear cells (PBMCs). The source is a male donor with HIV.

The J gene is TRBJ2-2, the V gene TRBV5-5; D is possibly TRBD1 (5 bases). The V gene lost 3 bases and the J gene lost 4 bases, with 13 bases spanning the gap. The germline V gene encodes CDR1 SGHKS and CDR2 YYEKEE (reference sequence). This CDR3 has 15 residues. The CDR3 loop is CASSWTSPSTGELFF. The CDR3 coding sequence is TGTGCCAGCAGCTGGACAAGCCCAAGCACCGGGGAGCTGTTTTTT.

The chain is built from TRBV13 and TRBJ1-5; no definite D call. The CDR3 spans 17 residues. V lost 0 bases and J 5 bases, leaving 17 bases between the germline ends. Germline assignment: CDR1 PRHDT and CDR2 FYEKMQ (reference sequence). The CDR3 DNA follows: TGTGCCAGCAGCTTAGGCCTAGCTGGGCATGGAGATCAGCCCCAGCATTTT. This translates into CASSLGLAGHGDQPQHF.

The rearrangement links TRBV28 to TRBJ2-5; possibly TRBD1 for D (6 bases). V lost 7 bases, J lost 5 bases, and 17 bases lay in between. The CDR3 has 14 residues. Germline V gene data show CDR1 as MDHEN and CDR2 as SYDVKM. The CDR3 coding sequence is TGTGCCAGCATTCCAGAAGGGGGATATGAGACCCAGTACTTC. Amino acid sequence: CASIPEGGYETQYF.

The V call is TRBV10-1, the J call TRBJ2-1; D not certain. The germline gives CDR1 WNHNN, CDR2 SYGVQD (reference sequence). Trimming removed 8 bases from V and 4 bases from J, with 9 bases in between. The CDR3 extends over 12 amino acids. CDR3 DNA sequence: TGCGCCAGCTCGGTGGGGTACAATGAGCAGTTCTTC. Protein: CASSVGYNEQFF.

V usage is TRBV19 and J usage is TRBJ2-7; the match to TRBD1 covers 11 bases. J was trimmed by 7 bases and V by 5 bases; bases with no gene match: 10. In germline, CDR1 is LNHDA, CDR2 SQIVND (reference sequence). The CDR3 length is 15 residues. The DNA of the CDR3 is TGTGCCAGTAGTCCCGGGACAGGGGGAGTGACGGAGCAGTACTTC. Its protein product is CASSPGTGGVTEQYF.

The V gene is TRBV28, the J gene TRBJ1-4; a possible D gene is TRBD1 (6 bases). The CDR3 is 14 amino acids. From germline, CDR1 is MDHEN and CDR2 SYDVKM. Trimming removed 5 bases from V and 5 bases from J, with 12 bases in between. CDR3 DNA sequence: TGTGCCAGCAGTGTCAGGGGTCCCAATGAAAAACTGTTTTTT. Translated: CASSVRGPNEKLFF.

This rearrangement joins TRBV9 to TRBJ2-3, with TRBD2 matching over 8 bases. The CDR3 is 14 amino acids. J lost 3 bases, V lost 4 bases, and 4 bases had no gene match. Looked up from germline, CDR1 is SGDLS and CDR2 is YYNGEE. This CDR3 is CASSREGQTDTQYF. CDR3 DNA: TGTGCCAGCAGCCGGGAGGGCCAGACAGATACGCAGTATTTT.

The chain recombines TRBV30 with TRBJ1-1; D is ambiguous. Trimming cost V 5 bases and J 1 base, with 11 bases left between them. CDR3 length equals 13 residues. The V gene's germline CDR1 is GTSNPN and CDR2 SVGIG (reference sequence). The CDR3 here is CAWGLNRNTEAFF. Here the CDR3 DNA reads TGTGCCTGGGGCTTGAACAGGAACACTGAAGCTTTCTTT.

The gene calls are TRBV19 and TRBJ1-3; 7 nucleotides agree with TRBD1. Germline CDR1 reads LNHDA; CDR2 reads SQIVND (reference sequence). After removal of 0 bases from V and 2 bases from J, the junction contained 4 bases not matched to a gene. CDR3 size: 16 residues. CDR3 loop: CASSIDGTATGNTIYF. In DNA form, the CDR3 reads TGTGCCAGTAGTATAGACGGGACAGCAACTGGAAACACCATATATTTT.

The rearrangement links TRBV7-9 to TRBJ1-6, with D maybe TRBD1 (5 bases). This CDR3 has 16 residues. Trimming pared 5 bases from V and 7 bases from J, leaving 18 bases between. Germline assignment: CDR1 SEHNR and CDR2 FQNEAQ (reference sequence). This CDR3 is CASSTPIQGINSPLHF. The DNA for the CDR3 is TGTGCCAGCAGCACCCCTATTCAGGGTATCAATTCACCCCTCCACTTT. Supplemented by reference TRBV7-9 and TRBJ1-6, the full variable domain reads DTGVSQNPRHKITKRGQNVTFRCDPISEHNRLYWYRQTLGQGPEFLTYFQNEAQLEKSRLLSDRFSAERPKGSFSTLEIQRTEQGDSAMYLCASSTPIQGINSPLHFGNGTRLTVT.

This clone was seen more than once but under ten times. The chain couples TRBV2 to TRBJ2-7; D is uncertain. In germline, CDR1 is SNHLY, CDR2 FYNNEI. The CDR3 length is 12 residues. Deletions cut 3 bases from V and 6 bases from J, with 9 bases between. In DNA form, the CDR3 reads TGTGCCAGCAGTGAGGGCTGGAGCGAGCAGTACTTC. It translates to CASSEGWSEQYF.

The V and J genes are TRBV7-9 and TRBJ2-7; the D gene is possibly TRBD1 (5 bases). There are 15 residues in the CDR3. Germline V lookup: CDR1 SEHNR, CDR2 FQNEAQ (reference sequence). V dropped 2 bases and J dropped 2 bases, with 13 bases sitting between them. The CDR3 sequence: CASSLLSAGPYEQYF. DNA of the CDR3: TGTGCCAGCAGCTTACTCTCGGCAGGGCCCTACGAGCAGTACTTC.

This chain uses TRBV7-8 with TRBJ2-1; D gene unclear. The germline CDR1 and CDR2 sequences are SGHVS and FQNEAQ. V was pared by 5 bases and J by 3 bases, with 17 bases between. The CDR3 totals 16 residues. In nucleotides, the CDR3 is TGTGCCAGCAGCGCGTACAGACTGACACTCTACAATGAGCAGTTCTTC. Its translation: CASSAYRLTLYNEQFF.

The count of this clone is one. This chain connects TRBV6-1 to TRBJ2-3, with D possibly being TRBD2 (6 bases). The V end lost 10 bases, the J end lost 3 bases, and 17 bases lay between the germline ends. CDR1 is MNHNS and CDR2 is SASEGT in the germline V gene. This CDR3 has 14 residues. CDR3 sequence reads: CANSRTRGTDTQYF. In DNA, the CDR3 is TGTGCCAACTCTAGGACCCGGGGGACAGATACGCAGTATTTT.

This clone was seen only once. The CDR3 sequence is CASSPTVQGNTEAFF. CDR3 DNA sequence: TGCGCCAGCAGTCCAACAGTACAGGGAAACACTGAAGCTTTCTTT. The rearrangement links TRBV23-1 to TRBJ1-1; tentative D call: TRBD1 (6 bases). TRBV23-1 carries the ORF label, with uncertain function. CDR3 length equals 15 residues. Trimming stripped 4 bases from V and 2 bases from J, with 14 bases between.

The chain joins TRBV6-1 to TRBJ1-3; D unresolved. The germline V gene has CDR1 MNHNS and CDR2 SASEGT. V was trimmed by 6 bases and J by 4 bases, leaving 7 bases between them. The CDR3 covers 12 residues. The DNA for the CDR3 is TGTGCCAGCAGAACCCCCGGAAACACCATATATTTT. The encoded protein is CASRTPGNTIYF.

This chain joins TRBV6-5 and TRBJ2-5; D remains ambiguous. CDR3 size: 13 residues. From germline, CDR1 is MNHEY and CDR2 SVGAGI. V was clipped by 0 bases and J by 5 bases, with 7 bases between them. This CDR3 is CASSYSFGETQYF. Written as DNA, the CDR3 is TGTGCCAGCAGTTACTCGTTTGGGGAGACCCAGTACTTC.

This clone was detected a few times. The CDR3 nucleotides read TGCGCCAGCAGCTCGTGGACAGGGAGGCAGACCCAGTACTTC. Its translation: CASSSWTGRQTQYF. The chain uses TRBV5-1 and TRBJ2-5, with 8 bases aligning to TRBD1. Germline CDR1 reads SGHRS; CDR2 reads YFSETQ. Trimming at V came to 3 bases and at J to 6 bases, leaving 7 bases not matched to a gene. The CDR3 runs to 14 residues. The variable domain in full, with the rest retrieved from reference TRBV5-1 and TRBJ2-5, is KAGVTQTPRYLIKTRGQQVTLSCSPISGHRSVSWYQQTPGQGLQFLFEYFSETQRNKGNFPGRFSGRQFSNSRSEMNVSTLELGDSALYLCASSSWTGRQTQYFGPGTRLLVL.

This clone has a single count. This chain uses TRBV29-1 with TRBJ2-7; the D gene could be TRBD1 or TRBD2 (5 bases each). V lost 4 bases to trimming and J lost 2 bases, with 9 bases between them. The CDR3 contains 12 residues. The germline CDR1 and CDR2 sequences are SQVTM and ANQGSEA. In DNA, the CDR3 is TGCAGCGTTGGAGGGGTAACCTACGAGCAGTACTTC. Amino acid sequence: CSVGGVTYEQYF.

This clone has just a few counts. V gene TRBV19 combines with J gene TRBJ1-4, with TRBD1 as a possible D gene (6 bases). The CDR3 runs to 15 residues. Trimming cost V 7 bases and J 3 bases, with 15 bases left between them. From germline, CDR1 is LNHDA and CDR2 SQIVND (reference sequence). The CDR3 coding sequence is TGTGCCAGTACCCCTACGGACAGTGCTAATGAAAAACTGTTTTTT. Translated: CASTPTDSANEKLFF.

The V gene is TRBV7-2, the J gene TRBJ2-6; D is unresolved. Per germline, CDR1 SGHTA and CDR2 FQGNSA. V shed 2 bases and J shed 4 bases, with 12 bases lying between them. The length of the CDR3 is 16 residues. The CDR3 here is CASSLTRVSGANVLTF. CDR3 coding DNA: TGTGCCAGCAGCTTAACAAGGGTATCAGGGGCCAACGTCCTGACTTTC.

The chain joins TRBV7-8 to TRBJ1-1; D is undetermined. Germline loops: CDR1 SGHVS, CDR2 FQNEAQ. V gave up 2 bases and J gave up 7 bases, with 17 bases separating them. The CDR3 consists of 15 residues. The CDR3: CASSLQDRLVGEAFF. DNA for the CDR3: TGTGCCAGCAGCTTACAGGACCGGCTGGTAGGTGAAGCTTTCTTT.

This clone showed up just a few times. This chain uses TRBV30 with TRBJ2-1; D remains unclear. Germline V CDR1 and CDR2: GTSNPN, SVGIG (reference sequence). This CDR3 contains 14 residues. Deletions cut 3 bases from V and 0 bases from J, with 9 bases between. This CDR3 reads CAWRPGSSYNEQFF. The CDR3 coding sequence is TGTGCCTGGAGGCCCGGTAGCTCCTACAATGAGCAGTTCTTC. The variable domain in full, with the rest retrieved from reference TRBV30 and TRBJ2-1, is SQTIHQWPATLVQPVGSPLSLECTVEGTSNPNLYWYRQAAGRGLQLLFYSVGIGQISSEVPQNLSASRPQDRQFILSSKKLLLSDSGFYLCAWRPGSSYNEQFFGPGTRLTVL.

V gene TRBV5-5 combines with J gene TRBJ1-2; the D is unclear. Germline values: CDR1 SGHKS, CDR2 YYEKEE (reference sequence). The CDR3 length is 15 residues. Deletions cut 0 bases from V and 4 bases from J, with 13 bases between. The CDR3 DNA follows: TGTGCCAGCAGCTTGGAAGTAGGTCAGACCTATGGCTACACCTTC. Protein: CASSLEVGQTYGYTF. The variable domain in full, completed from reference TRBV5-5 and TRBJ1-2, reads DAGVTQSPTHLIKTRGQQVTLRCSPISGHKSVSWYQQVLGQGPQFIFQYYEKEERGRGNFPDRFSARQFPNYSSELNVNALLLGDSALYLCASSLEVGQTYGYTFGSGTRLTVV.